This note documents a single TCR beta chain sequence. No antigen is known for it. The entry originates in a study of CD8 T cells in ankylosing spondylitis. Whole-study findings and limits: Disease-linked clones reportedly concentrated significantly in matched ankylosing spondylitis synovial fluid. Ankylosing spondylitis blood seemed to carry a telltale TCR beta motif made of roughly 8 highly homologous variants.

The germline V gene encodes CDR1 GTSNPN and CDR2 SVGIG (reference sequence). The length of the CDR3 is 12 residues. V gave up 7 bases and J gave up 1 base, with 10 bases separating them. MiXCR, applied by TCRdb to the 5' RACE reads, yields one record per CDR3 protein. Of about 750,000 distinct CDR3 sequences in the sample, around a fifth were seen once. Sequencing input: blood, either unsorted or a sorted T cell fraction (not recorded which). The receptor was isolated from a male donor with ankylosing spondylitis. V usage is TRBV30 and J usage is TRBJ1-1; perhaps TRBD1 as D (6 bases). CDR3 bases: TGTGCCTCCAGGGACAAGAACACTGAAGCTTTCTTT. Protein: CASRDKNTEAFF.